What follows are 11 T cell receptor beta chains derived from one specimen sequenced in a study of blood T cell repertoires in COVID-19. This table comes from immunoSEQ multiplex PCR, and its TCRdb copy is limited to in-frame clones, with some not included. The sample yields just under 350,000 clones, around 87% seen once. Sequenced material: peripheral blood. Receptors originate from a woman aged 45-65 years with COVID-19, enrolled during active disease.

V usage is TRBV27 and J usage is TRBJ2-2; TRBD1 aligns across 7 bases. The germline gives CDR1 MNHEY, CDR2 SMNVEV (reference sequence). This CDR3 has 14 residues. Trimming at V came to 8 bases and at J to 5 bases, leaving 8 bases not matched to a gene. The CDR3 sequence is CASLDRWGTGELFF. Here the CDR3 DNA reads TGTGCCAGCCTGGACAGGTGGGGGACCGGGGAGCTGTTTTTT.

The chain uses TRBV27 and TRBJ2-1; 9 bases map to TRBD1. The CDR3 sequence is 16 residues long. Per germline, CDR1 MNHEY and CDR2 SMNVEV (reference sequence). J lost 4 bases, V lost 1 base, and 5 bases had no gene match. The CDR3 DNA reads TGTGCCAGCAGTTTATTACCGGGACAGGGTTACAATGAGCAGTTCTTC. Translated, it gives CASSLLPGQGYNEQFF.

This chain connects TRBV6-6 to TRBJ1-3; no clear D gene. V was trimmed by 0 bases and J by 0 bases, leaving 9 bases between them. The CDR3 length is 16 residues. CDR1 is MNHNY and CDR2 is SVGAGI in the germline V gene (reference sequence). The DNA for the CDR3 is TGTGCCAGCAGTTACTCGGGCGCAGGCTCTGGAAACACCATATATTTT. Translation: CASSYSGAGSGNTIYF.

The gene calls are TRBV5-1 and TRBJ1-4; 8 bases map to TRBD1. Germline CDR1 and CDR2: SGHRS and YFSETQ. This CDR3 has 16 amino acids. After removal of 4 bases from V and 3 bases from J, the junction contained 8 bases not matched to a gene. The CDR3 loop is CASSPTRDRPNEKLFF. The CDR3 DNA follows: TGCGCCAGCAGCCCTACCAGGGACAGGCCTAATGAAAAACTGTTTTTT.

This rearrangement joins TRBV5-4 to TRBJ2-7, with D hard to call. CDR3 length equals 13 residues. The germline V gene encodes CDR1 SGHNT and CDR2 YYREEE (reference sequence). V gave up 4 bases and J gave up 3 bases, with 11 bases separating them. The CDR3, as DNA: TGTGCCAGCAGCGTCGACACAGACTACGAGCAGTACTTC. The encoded protein is CASSVDTDYEQYF.

V is TRBV3-1 (or the pseudogene TRBV3-2) and J is TRBJ1-2; D gene unclear. The CDR3 covers 13 residues. CDR1 LGHDT and CDR2 YNNKEL come from the germline V gene (reference sequence). Trimming took off 3 bases at V and 4 bases at J, with 9 bases between the two ends. The CDR3 coding sequence is TGTGCCAGCAGCCAGGAGGGAGGCTATGGCTACACCTTC. Translation: CASSQEGGYGYTF.

The chain employs TRBV19 and TRBJ1-6; 9 nucleotides match TRBD1. J was trimmed by 9 bases and V by 7 bases; bases with no gene match: 7. The germline V gene encodes CDR1 LNHDA and CDR2 SQIVND (reference sequence). The CDR3 loop spans 14 amino acids. CDR3 residues: CASTLGTGTSPLHF. The CDR3 nucleotides are TGTGCCAGTACCCTAGGGACAGGGACTTCACCCCTCCACTTT.

The CDR3 coding sequence is TGTGCCAGCAGCTTAAATGGCAGGGAAACAGATACGCAGTATTTT. Translation gives CASSLNGRETDTQYF. The chain uses TRBV11-3 and TRBJ2-3, with D perhaps matching TRBD1 (5 bases). V lost 2 bases to trimming and J lost 3 bases, with 12 bases between them. CDR1 and CDR2 (germline): SGHNT, YENEEA. The CDR3 runs to 15 residues.

This chain links TRBV5-1 with TRBJ2-3; D is perhaps TRBD1 (6 bases). The V and J ends lost 1 base and 2 bases respectively, with 11 bases between them. Germline V CDR1 and CDR2: SGHRS, YFSETQ. This CDR3 is built from 15 residues. CDR3 DNA: TGCGCCAGCAGCTTGAGCGACAGGACCACAGATACGCAGTATTTT. Translation: CASSLSDRTTDTQYF.

V is TRBV12-5 and J is TRBJ2-3; D possibly corresponds to TRBD1 (6 bases). V was trimmed by 3 bases and J by 2 bases, leaving 24 bases between them. Germline lookup yields CDR1 LGHNT and CDR2 FRNRAP. The CDR3 is made up of 19 amino acids. The CDR3 region has the DNA TGTGCTAGTGGTTTCTACCTCCCGGGACAAAGGGGGTCCACAGATACGCAGTATTTT. It is translated as CASGFYLPGQRGSTDTQYF. Using reference TRBV12-5 and TRBJ2-3 for the parts outside the CDR3, the full variable domain is DARVTQTPRHKVTEMGQEVTMRCQPILGHNTVFWYRQTMMQGLELLAYFRNRAPLDDSGMPKDRFSAEMPDATLATLKIQPSEPRDSAVYFCASGFYLPGQRGSTDTQYFGPGTRLTVL.

The rearrangement joins TRBV3-1 (or the pseudogene TRBV3-2) to TRBJ1-5; D is undetermined. CDR3 length: 15 residues. V lost 3 bases, J lost 0 bases, and 9 bases lay in between. CDR1 is LGHDT and CDR2 is YNNKEL in the germline V gene (reference sequence). The CDR3 DNA reads TGTGCCAGCAGCCAGGGAGGGTATAGCAATCAGCCCCAGCATTTT. The encoded protein is CASSQGGYSNQPQHF.